Shown below are 5 T cell receptor beta chains from a single sample sequenced in a study of identical twins. One entry per CDR3 protein results from TCRdb running MiXCR on the 5' RACE reads. The sample holds 450,000 or so distinct CDR3 sequences, more than 20% seen once. The data were also submitted as part of a second study, on T cells expressing NK-cell markers.

The sequencing input was CD4+ T cells sorted from blood. The receptors come from a woman in her late teens or twenties in good health.

CDR3 bases: TGTGCCAGCAGAACAATCAATGGGGATCAGCCCCAGCATTTT. Translation gives CASRTINGDQPQHF. The rearrangement joins TRBV6-1 to TRBJ1-5; D is undetermined. The CDR3 loop spans 14 amino acids. V lost 6 bases to trimming and J lost 5 bases, with 14 bases between them. Germline CDR1 reads MNHNS; CDR2 reads SASEGT.

The table lists this clonotype with many counts. The chain is built from TRBV29-1 and TRBJ2-5, with 11 nucleotides matching TRBD2. This CDR3 has 14 amino acids. Trimming cost V 6 bases and J 5 bases; bases outside gene matches: 8. In germline, CDR1 is SQVTM, CDR2 ANQGSEA. Written as DNA, the CDR3 is TGCAGCGTGCCCGGACTAGCGGGTGTGGAGACCCAGTACTTC. It is translated as CSVPGLAGVETQYF.

The rearrangement joins TRBV2 to TRBJ2-3; D possibly corresponds to TRBD1 (6 bases). This CDR3 has 14 residues. The germline CDR1 and CDR2 sequences are SNHLY and FYNNEI. Trimming took off 5 bases at V and 3 bases at J, with 12 bases between the two ends. CDR3 region: CASSFEGGTDTQYF. The CDR3 bases are TGTGCCAGCAGTTTCGAAGGGGGTACAGATACGCAGTATTTT. Full variable domain (remainder filled in from reference TRBV2 and TRBJ2-3): EPEVTQTPSHQVTQMGQEVILRCVPISNHLYFYWYRQILGQKVEFLVSFYNNEISEKSEIFDDQFSVERPDGSNFTLKIRSTKLEDSAMYFCASSFEGGTDTQYFGPGTRLTVL.

This clonotype was counted only a few times. V gene TRBV6-6 combines with J gene TRBJ2-5, with D possibly matching TRBD2 (6 bases). This CDR3 has 12 residues. V lost 8 bases and J lost 2, with 9 bases in between. Germline assignment: CDR1 MNHNY and CDR2 SVGAGI (reference sequence). CDR3 in amino acids: CASRDSQETQYF. The CDR3 bases are TGTGCCAGCCGGGACTCTCAAGAGACCCAGTACTTC.

In its sample, this clonotype was seen a few times. CDR3 coding DNA: TGTGCCTCCAGGGAGGCAGATACGCAGTATTTT. The encoded protein is CASREADTQYF. This chain joins TRBV9 and TRBJ2-3, with TRBD2 as a possible D gene (6 bases). Germline V CDR1 and CDR2: SGDLS, YYNGEE. Trimming removed 10 bases at V and 4 bases at J, with 10 bases between. This CDR3 is built from 11 residues.